This record looks at one T cell receptor beta chain sequence and its context. This clone was counted once. The target of this receptor is not known. There are no base qualities to consult, and no much larger clone falls within one base. This entry comes from a study of blood T cell repertoires in COVID-19 (dated by TCRdb to the early 2020s). Notes on the research overall: The collaborator samples originated in the United States, Italy and Spain and spanned the acute and convalescent phases of COVID-19. The material from the prospective study consisted of cDNA or gDNA derived from T cells, B-cell-depleted T cells, or PBMCs. Subjects who had been exposed to COVID-19, were actively infected with it, or had recovered from it provided the deeply sampled blood TCRbeta repertoires that made up the dataset. The repertoires were released in a freely available public database intended as a resource for research on the immune response to SARS-CoV-2. Samples came from the ongoing ImmuneRACE study (first 160 participants) plus 1,254 subjects from 6 global collaborators. The sample metadata nearly always contained a de-identified subject ID, COVID-19 status, age in years and sex. Where HLA class I and class II types were available, the types were taken from metadata supplied by the sample provider, not from assay-based typing.

Trimming at the junction amounts to 2 bases on V and 0 bases on J, and the germline ends lie 14 bases apart. Measured from the cysteine to the phenylalanine, the CDR3 is 17 residues long. Just the 51-base CDR3 DNA is kept, in frame starting at base 1. CDR1 and CDR2, looked up from the germline V gene, are SNHLY and FYNNEI. TCRbeta CDR3 regions were amplified from genomic DNA by means of the immunoSEQ Assay, a bias-controlled multiplex PCR. Processing in the source paper ran as follows. The number of nucleated cells in each sample was estimated by amplification of reference gene primers within the assay. To quantify the absolute abundance of each unique TCRbeta CDR3 rearrangement, sequence reads were collapsed and filtered. Productive Simpson clonality was computed per sample as the square root of Simpson's diversity index over productive rearrangements. TCRdb stores this immuneACCESS table with in-frame sequences only. Part of the clones is absent; in the studies checked, under half of the shortfall reflects unresolved V genes, and no reason is known for the rest. V, J and clone size derive from that table, while D and trimming were established from the DNA sequence. The sample table contains approximately 320,000 clones; only one count was recorded for roughly 86% of them. The ten biggest clones cover 11% of the sample.

At one collaborating source in Seattle, patients were enrolled during active infection and were followed longitudinally through the course of disease. Each collaborating institution followed its own protocols to collect whole blood in K2EDTA tubes. Collaborator samples were shipped for TCRbeta analysis as frozen whole blood, isolated PBMCs, or DNA extracted from either sample type. General findings and caveats noted by the study authors: The quantity of clinical and demographic metadata differed by source and by participant and was supplied without curation.

Sequenced material: peripheral blood. This receptor was identified in a woman in her 30s with COVID-19, enrolled during active disease. The chain links TRBV2 with TRBJ1-5; the D segment cannot be called with confidence. The sequenced DNA is TGTGCCAGCAGTGAACGTCACAGATCATTTAGCAATCAGCCCCAGCATTTT. Its coded protein is CASSERHRSFSNQPQHF.